This TCR beta chain was captured in a study of blood T cells in healthy people across ages. Study-wide findings and caveats: Estimates of diversity drawn from one million T cells were considered underestimates.

The study isolated at least 6 million PBMCs from each sample. Alongside a J-beta primer mix, a sample-barcoded 5' primer served in a second PCR lasting about 6 to 11 cycles. MiXCR was run by TCRdb on the 5' RACE reads, yielding one entry per CDR3 protein. The data contain roughly 1,500,000 distinct CDR3 sequences, almost 35% of them singletons. Germline loops: CDR1 DFQATT, CDR2 SNEGSKA (reference sequence). With 6 bases clipped from V and 11 bases from J, the junction kept 21 bases outside the gene matches. This CDR3 contains 16 residues. This clonotype was counted a few times. Its antigen is not identified.

Sequencing used blood. The receptor was derived from a woman younger than 45 in good health. The chain carries TRBV20-1 and TRBJ2-5; 10 bases agree with TRBD2. For the CDR3, the DNA is TGCAGTGCGAAAAGGACCCCCGGGACTAGCGCCGGGGAGCAGTACTTC. This translates into CSAKRTPGTSAGEQYF.